These T cell receptor beta chains were read from a single sample in a study of blood T cell repertoires in COVID-19. Data came from immunoSEQ multiplex PCR; TCRdb stores just in-frame clones and leaves some out. The sample contains under 150,000 clones, 84% of which appear only once. Sequencing was performed on peripheral blood. These receptors were taken from a human donor in a cohort sampled during active COVID-19. CDR3s include the opening cysteine and the closing phenylalanine or tryptophan. The D gene is left open where the match is weak. Some rows have no size entry. The others give once, few or many, or a class for an expanded clone.

cdr3_aa cdr3_nt v_call d_call clone_size j_call
CASSLGAIGQGAWQPQHF TGTGCCAGCAGCCTAGGGGCTATAGGACAGGGGGCTTGGCAGCCCCAGCATTTT TRBV7-2 TRBD1 NA TRBJ1-5
CASSVTGTSWQETQYF TGTGCCAGCAGTGTTACAGGGACCTCATGGCAAGAGACCCAGTACTTC TRBV27 NA NA TRBJ2-5
CATSDSPPDEQFF TGTGCCACCAGTGATTCCCCCCCGGATGAGCAGTTCTTC TRBV24-1 NA NA TRBJ2-1
CASSRRASGVSTFTDTQYF TGTGCCAGCAGCCGCAGGGCTAGCGGGGTCAGTACGTTCACAGATACGCAGTATTTT TRBV6-2/TRBV6-3 TRBD2 NA TRBJ2-3
CASSEGGGLNQPQHF TGTGCCAGTAGTGAGGGGGGGGGCCTCAATCAGCCCCAGCATTTT TRBV19 NA NA TRBJ1-5
CASSQVVGVRRGDTDTQYF TGCGCCAGCAGCCAAGTCGTCGGAGTACGGCGCGGGGACACAGATACGCAGTATTTT TRBV4-1 NA NA TRBJ2-3
CASSEGQAPFNYGYTF TGTGCCAGCAGTGAGGGACAGGCACCCTTTAACTATGGCTACACCTTC TRBV25-1 TRBD1 NA TRBJ1-2
CATSDTTGGGPTYEQYF TGTGCCACCAGTGACACCACTGGCGGGGGCCCGACCTACGAGCAGTACTTC TRBV24-1 NA NA TRBJ2-7
CASSYEGGIYF TGTGCCAGCAGTTACGAGGGAGGCATATATTTT TRBV6-5 NA NA TRBJ1-3
CASSQDFRTYYEQYF TGCGCCAGCAGCCAAGATTTTAGGACATACTACGAGCAGTACTTC TRBV4-1 NA NA TRBJ2-7
CASSVGGGSGGAKTQYF TGTGCCAGCAGCGTAGGAGGAGGTAGCGGGGGGGCGAAGACCCAGTACTTC TRBV9 TRBD2 NA TRBJ2-5
CASSPSGGSSYNEQFF TGTGCCAGCAGCCCTAGCGGGGGGAGCTCCTACAATGAGCAGTTCTTC TRBV14 TRBD2 NA TRBJ2-1
CASSGGTGNRMVSGANVLTF TGTGCCAGCAGCGGCGGGACAGGAAACCGCATGGTCTCTGGGGCCAACGTCCTGACTTTC TRBV9 TRBD1 NA TRBJ2-6
CASREDRDVYNEQFF TGTGCCAGTAGAGAAGACAGGGATGTTTACAATGAGCAGTTCTTC TRBV19 TRBD1 once TRBJ2-1
CASSQEFGGGADTQYF TGCGCCAGCAGCCAAGAATTTGGGGGGGGCGCAGATACGCAGTATTTT TRBV4-3 NA NA TRBJ2-3
CASSTSGGRSSYEQYF TGTGCCAGCAGCACTAGCGGCGGCAGGAGCTCCTACGAGCAGTACTTC TRBV4-2 TRBD2 NA TRBJ2-7
CASSQDPQTSNFYTDTQYF TGTGCCAGCAGCCAAGACCCCCAGACTTCGAACTTTTACACAGATACGCAGTATTTT TRBV4-2 NA NA TRBJ2-3
CASSFSPVGDSFF TGTGCCAGCAGCTTCTCACCGGTCGGGGACTCTTTCTTT TRBV5-8 NA NA TRBJ1-1
CASSLESPGQGLGYTF TGTGCCAGCAGCTTAGAGTCCCCGGGACAGGGTTTAGGCTACACCTTC TRBV7-6 TRBD1 NA TRBJ1-2
CASSEAGGGADQPQHF TGTGCCAGCAGTGAAGCCGGAGGGGGGGCGGATCAGCCCCAGCATTTT TRBV6-1 NA once TRBJ1-5
CSPGTAYEQYF TGCAGTCCCGGGACAGCCTACGAGCAGTACTTC TRBV20-1 TRBD1 NA TRBJ2-7
CASSEGQGLTDTQYF TGTGCCAGCAGTGAGGGACAGGGTCTCACAGATACGCAGTATTTT TRBV25-1 TRBD1 NA TRBJ2-3
CASSLEENRRAFQYF TGTGCCAGCAGCTTAGAGGAGAACAGGAGAGCTTTCCAGTACTTC TRBV7-8 NA NA TRBJ2-7
CASSQLAGGYNEQFF TGTGCCAGCAGCCAACTAGCGGGGGGGTACAATGAGCAGTTCTTC TRBV7-2 TRBD2 NA TRBJ2-1
CATSDTQGFSTDTQYF TGTGCCACCAGTGACACGCAGGGGTTTAGCACAGATACGCAGTATTTT TRBV24-1 NA NA TRBJ2-3
CASSQVRRQEFLPYEQYF TGCGCCAGCAGCCAAGTTCGAAGACAGGAATTTTTACCCTACGAGCAGTACTTC TRBV4-3 NA NA TRBJ2-7
CASSPLAGGTDTQYF TGTGCCAGCTCACCACTAGCGGGGGGCACAGATACGCAGTATTTT TRBV18 TRBD2 few TRBJ2-3
CASSQKGTGVSGANVLTF TGTGCCAGCAGCCAAAAAGGGACAGGGGTTTCTGGGGCCAACGTCCTGACTTTC TRBV3-1/TRBV3-2 TRBD1 few TRBJ2-6
CASSGAREETQYF TGTGCCAGCAGTGGGGCCCGGGAAGAGACCCAGTACTTC TRBV6-2/TRBV6-3 NA NA TRBJ2-5
CASSPIWGRGETQYF TGTGCCAGCAGTCCTATTTGGGGGAGGGGAGAGACCCAGTACTTC TRBV5-4 TRBD2 NA TRBJ2-5
CAPELPGGRTQYF TGTGCCCCAGAATTGCCAGGGGGCCGGACGCAGTATTTT TRBV7-9 TRBD1 NA TRBJ2-3
CASSLLGEGYNEKLFF TGTGCCAGCAGTTTATTGGGGGAGGGCTATAATGAAAAACTGTTTTTT TRBV27 NA NA TRBJ1-4
CASSLAGRIYEQYF TGTGCCAGCAGTTTAGCAGGGAGGATCTACGAGCAGTACTTC TRBV27 NA NA TRBJ2-7
CASSQRRGQEGYNEQFF TGCGCCAGCAGCCAAAGACGAGGACAGGAGGGGTACAATGAGCAGTTCTTC TRBV4-3 NA NA TRBJ2-1
CASSLWGQPGNTIYF TGTGCCAGCAGTTTATGGGGACAGCCTGGAAACACCATATATTTT TRBV28 TRBD1 few TRBJ1-3
CASSGPTGGHPSTDTQYF TGTGCCAGTAGTGGCCCGACAGGGGGGCACCCTAGCACAGATACGCAGTATTTT TRBV19 TRBD1 NA TRBJ2-3
CASVGHRAMNTEAFF TGTGCCAGCGTAGGCCACAGGGCCATGAACACTGAAGCTTTCTTT TRBV25-1 NA NA TRBJ1-1
CASGYSGANVLTF TGTGCTAGTGGGTACTCTGGGGCCAACGTCCTGACTTTC TRBV12-5 NA NA TRBJ2-6
CASSLVRHTDTQYF TGTGCCAGCAGCCTAGTGCGGCACACAGATACGCAGTATTTT TRBV3-1/TRBV3-2 NA NA TRBJ2-3
CASSQESSSDEQFF TGTGCCAGCAGCCAAGAATCTAGCAGCGATGAGCAGTTCTTC TRBV4-2 NA NA TRBJ2-1
CASSPKATGGYGYTF TGTGCCAGCAGCCCCAAAGCGACAGGGGGCTATGGCTACACCTTC TRBV14 TRBD1 NA TRBJ1-2